Each of the 2 T cell receptor beta chains below was sequenced from the same sample in a study of cytomegalovirus exposure and HLA in healthy donors. In the PCR, 60 Vbeta and 13 Jbeta primers were used. Sequencing used immunoSEQ multiplex PCR; TCRdb keeps in-frame clones, though not all of them. The table lists 150,000 to 200,000 clones, around 63% of them singletons. The sequenced sample consisted of PBMCs. These receptors came from a woman aged 18 to 35 in good health and CMV-seropositive.

The chain carries TRBV28 and TRBJ1-5; 8 bases align to TRBD1. Per the germline V gene, CDR1 is MDHEN and CDR2 is SYDVKM. With V trimmed by 2 bases and J by 3 bases, 9 bases remained unmatched. The CDR3 is 17 amino acids. The CDR3 bases are TGTGCCAGCAGTTTACCCTGGACAGGGATCCACAATCAGCCCCAGCATTTT. Protein product: CASSLPWTGIHNQPQHF.

V and J are TRBV6-5 and TRBJ1-4, with 7 positions matching TRBD1. Germline CDR1 reads MNHEY; CDR2 reads SVGAGI. V lost 1 base, J lost 6 bases, and 5 bases stayed unmatched. The CDR3 is 15 amino acids. CDR3 bases: TGTGCCAGCAGTTACTGGCAGGGGGGTGATGAAAAACTGTTTTTT. Translation: CASSYWQGGDEKLFF.